This entry lists 32 T cell receptor beta chains sequenced from one sample in a study of response to subunit inactivated influenza vaccine. MiXCR, run by TCRdb on the RT-PCR reads, gives a single entry per CDR3 protein. The repertoire holds around 580,000 distinct CDR3 sequences, with approximately 10% as singletons. The material sequenced was PBMCs from blood, taken on the day of vaccination. Every receptor here comes from a man in his fifties who received an inactivated influenza vaccine.

This sequence joins TRBV12-3 or TRBV12-4 and TRBJ1-6, with a possible D match to TRBD1 (6 bases). The V gene lost 5 bases and the J gene lost 10 bases, with 12 bases spanning the gap. CDR3 size: 13 residues. CDR3 amino acids: CASSTGRASPLHF. The CDR3, as DNA: TGTGCCAGCAGTACAGGGAGGGCCTCACCCCTCCACTTT.

This clonotype was observed a handful of times. The rearrangement uses TRBV11-2 and TRBJ1-6, with 7 bases lining up with TRBD1. The CDR3 covers 14 residues. V lost 2 bases and J lost 9; bases outside the gene matches: 4. Germline CDR1 is SGHAT and CDR2 is FQNNGV. The CDR3 DNA reads TGTGCCAGCAGCTTAAGGCCAGGGGGTTCACCCCTCCACTTT. Translating gives CASSLRPGGSPLHF.

This clonotype was counted between two and nine times. V and J are TRBV12-3 or TRBV12-4 and TRBJ1-2; no firm D call. V lost 7 bases and J 8 bases, leaving 20 bases between the germline ends. The CDR3 is 14 residues long. CDR3 loop: CASTSHAGGGGYTF. CDR3 DNA sequence: TGTGCCAGCACATCCCATGCTGGAGGAGGAGGCTACACCTTC.

This clonotype was picked up many times. The CDR3: CASSYSGSSYEQYF. CDR3 coding DNA: TGTGCCAGCAGTTACTCGGGCAGCTCCTACGAGCAGTACTTC. The chain carries TRBV6-5 and TRBJ2-7; D gene uncertain. The CDR3 runs to 14 residues. The germline CDR1 and CDR2 sequences are MNHEY and SVGAGI. The V gene lost 0 bases and the J gene lost 0 bases, with 6 bases spanning the gap.

In its sample, this clonotype was seen a few times. V and J are TRBV12-3 or TRBV12-4 and TRBJ1-1; D remains ambiguous. The CDR3 is 11 amino acids. V lost 6 bases to trimming and J lost 5 bases, with 7 bases between them. CDR3 sequence: CASSRRTEAFF. In nucleotides, the CDR3 is TGTGCCAGCAGCCGAAGAACTGAAGCTTTCTTT.

There are a few counts of this clonotype. J is TRBJ2-3 and V is TRBV11-2; 11 bases align to TRBD2. This CDR3 comprises 18 residues. Germline lookup yields CDR1 SGHAT and CDR2 FQNNGV. Unmatched junction bases numbered 12, after V lost 1 base and J lost 6 bases. This CDR3 is CASSLVGGLAGGLDTQYF. In DNA form, the CDR3 reads TGTGCCAGCAGCTTAGTAGGCGGTCTAGCGGGGGGCCTGGATACGCAGTATTTT.

V is TRBV20-1 and J is TRBJ2-3, with a weak D call TRBD2 (5 bases). CDR1 and CDR2 from the germline V gene are DFQATT and SNEGSKA (reference sequence). CDR3 size: 15 residues. V was cut by 5 bases and J by 3 bases, with 18 bases left in between. The CDR3 region has the DNA TGCAGTGCTCCCGACCCGAAGAGGGTTACAGATACGCAGTATTTT. Encoded protein: CSAPDPKRVTDTQYF.

The chain links TRBV29-1 to TRBJ1-1, with a possible D match to TRBD1 (5 bases). The CDR3 runs 13 residues. From germline, CDR1 is SQVTM and CDR2 ANQGSEA. Trimming left V 4 bases short and J 2 bases short, with 11 bases between. The CDR3 region has the DNA TGCAGCGTTGGAGACAGACTAAACACTGAAGCTTTCTTT. Encoded protein: CSVGDRLNTEAFF.

This clonotype was seen only a few times. CDR3 sequence reads: CASSQERGGVYEQYF. CDR3 in DNA: TGTGCCAGCAGCCAAGAGAGGGGCGGTGTCTACGAGCAGTACTTC. The J gene is TRBJ2-7, the V gene TRBV4-2; D tentatively fits TRBD1 or TRBD2 (5 bases each). CDR3 length: 15 residues. Looked up from germline, CDR1 is LGHNA and CDR2 is YNFKEQ. The germline V and J ends were trimmed by 0 bases and 3 bases, with 12 bases remaining between them.

This rearrangement joins TRBV7-9 to TRBJ2-7, with 12 bases matching TRBD2. CDR1 SEHNR and CDR2 FQNEAQ come from the germline V gene (reference sequence). The trim removed 2 bases at V and 5 bases at J, leaving 4 bases unmatched. The CDR3 totals 15 residues. CDR3 sequence: CASSLRLAGGHEQYF. The CDR3 region has the DNA TGTGCCAGCAGCTTAAGGCTAGCGGGAGGGCACGAGCAGTACTTC.

There are a few counts of this clonotype. CDR3 in amino acids: CASSELFFTDTQYF. DNA of the CDR3: TGTGCCAGCAGTGAACTCTTCTTCACAGATACGCAGTATTTT. The gene calls are TRBV6-1 and TRBJ2-3; no reliable D call. V was clipped by 2 bases and J by 2 bases, with 8 bases between them. This CDR3 spans 14 amino acids. Germline V gene data show CDR1 as MNHNS and CDR2 as SASEGT.

This clonotype turned up a few times. CDR3 DNA sequence: TGCGCCAGCAGCCGAAGCACAGGGGGCCAAGAGACCCAGTACTTC. Its protein product is CASSRSTGGQETQYF. The genes are TRBV4-1 and TRBJ2-5, with TRBD1 matching 8 bases. The CDR3 consists of 15 residues. V was pared by 4 bases and J by 1 base, with 5 bases of the junction left unmatched. Germline CDR1 is MGHRA and CDR2 is YSYEKL.

The CDR3 spells CASKFGAGNQPQHF. The CDR3 DNA reads as TGTGCCAGTAAGTTCGGTGCGGGAAATCAGCCCCAGCATTTT. This chain connects TRBV19 to TRBJ1-5; D unresolved. This CDR3 region has 14 residues. From germline, CDR1 is LNHDA and CDR2 SQIVND (reference sequence). Trimming took 7 bases from V and 4 from J, leaving 14 bases between them.

The chain joins TRBV11-1 to TRBJ2-5; no reliable D call. V was shortened by 2 bases and J by 1 base, with 8 bases between the two germline ends. Germline V gene lookup returns CDR1 SGHAT and CDR2 FQDESV (reference sequence). This CDR3 spans 14 amino acids. CDR3 bases: TGTGCCAGCAGCTTAAGAAGCGCCCAAGAGACCCAGTACTTC. Translated: CASSLRSAQETQYF.

This clonotype has only a few counts. V gene TRBV27 combines with J gene TRBJ2-3; D is uncertain. V dropped 5 bases and J dropped 2 bases, with 14 bases sitting between them. CDR3 length: 15 residues. Germline CDR1 and CDR2: MNHEY and SMNVEV (reference sequence). CDR3 amino acids: CASSLRRRYTDTQYF. The CDR3 nucleotides are TGTGCCAGCAGTCTACGGAGACGGTACACAGATACGCAGTATTTT.

The table lists this clonotype with a few counts. The CDR3: CAISELGQGTDTQYF. The CDR3 DNA reads as TGTGCCATCAGTGAGTTAGGACAGGGAACAGATACGCAGTATTTT. V usage is TRBV10-3 and J usage is TRBJ2-3, with 8 positions matching TRBD1. V lost 1 base to trimming and J lost 3 bases; unmatched junction nucleotides: 3. CDR3 length: 15 amino acids. Germline lookup yields CDR1 ENHRY and CDR2 SYGVKD.

CDR3 nucleotide sequence: TGTGCCAGCAGTCTCACAAGGAGCAATCAGCCCCAGCATTTT. As protein: CASSLTRSNQPQHF. The chain carries TRBV3-1 and TRBJ1-5; D not resolved. CDR3 length: 14 residues. Germline CDR1 and CDR2: LGHDT and YNNKEL (reference sequence). Trimming shortened V by 6 bases and J by 1 base, and 10 bases separated the two germline ends.

This clonotype has a handful of counts. V and J are TRBV12-3 or TRBV12-4 and TRBJ2-7, with TRBD1 matching 7 bases. This CDR3 has 14 residues. V was clipped by 3 bases and J by 2 bases; unmatched bases: 4. CDR3 residues: CASSLRGGAYEQYF. The CDR3 DNA follows: TGTGCCAGCAGTTTGAGAGGGGGCGCCTACGAGCAGTACTTC.

This sequence joins TRBV18 and TRBJ1-2, with D possibly being TRBD1 (5 bases). Trimming stripped 1 base from V and 2 bases from J, with 8 bases between. Per germline, CDR1 KGHSH and CDR2 LQKENI. The CDR3 sequence is 14 residues long. The CDR3 nucleotides read TGTGCCAGCTCACCACGGGGCCAGAACTATGGCTACACCTTC. It translates to CASSPRGQNYGYTF.

This clonotype was detected only a few times. The chain is built from TRBV7-2 and TRBJ2-2, with D tentatively TRBD1 (5 bases). CDR1 is SGHTA, CDR2 FQGNSA, per germline. The germline V and J ends were trimmed by 5 bases and 4 bases, with 14 bases remaining between them. The CDR3 covers 15 residues. The CDR3 loop is CASSTLWQGTGELFF. CDR3 in DNA: TGTGCCAGCAGCACCCTTTGGCAGGGCACCGGGGAGCTGTTTTTT.

This clonotype came up many times. This CDR3 is CASSYAGYTEAFF. Here the CDR3 DNA reads TGTGCCAGCAGTTACGCGGGTTACACTGAAGCTTTCTTT. The chain recombines TRBV6-5 with TRBJ1-1; no clear D. This CDR3 region has 13 residues. V was shortened by 2 bases and J by 3 bases, with 7 bases between the two germline ends. CDR1 is MNHEY, CDR2 SVGAGI, per germline.

This clonotype was detected only a few times. The chain recombines TRBV5-6 with TRBJ2-7, with D possibly TRBD2 on 5 matching bases. The CDR3 extends over 12 amino acids. Trimming removed 3 bases at V and 6 bases at J, with 10 bases between. Germline CDR1 reads SGHDT; CDR2 reads YYEEEE. The CDR3 sequence: CASSWRNGEQYF. In DNA form, the CDR3 reads TGTGCCAGCAGCTGGAGGAATGGCGAGCAGTACTTC.

This clonotype has a count of ten or more. The chain recombines TRBV11-2 with TRBJ2-1; 9 positions agree with TRBD1. The CDR3 has 15 amino acids. CDR1 and CDR2 (germline): SGHAT, FQNNGV. V lost 5 bases, J lost 6 bases, and 8 bases stayed unmatched. The CDR3 region has the DNA TGTGCCAGCAGCCTCCTGACAGGGGGTCTCAATGAGCAGTTCTTC. Residues: CASSLLTGGLNEQFF.

The chain uses TRBV12-3 or TRBV12-4 and TRBJ2-1; 12 nucleotides agree with TRBD2. V lost 6 bases and J lost 12; bases outside the gene matches: 12. CDR3 length: 15 residues. CDR3 sequence (DNA): TGTGCCAGCAGCTCTAGCGGGAGGGCCTCCCGCGTGCAGTTCTTC. This sequence encodes CASSSSGRASRVQFF.

The chain couples TRBV30 to TRBJ2-7; D uncertain. Germline CDR1 and CDR2: GTSNPN and SVGIG (reference sequence). This CDR3 contains 14 residues. The V gene lost 3 bases and the J gene lost 1 base, with 13 bases spanning the gap. CDR3 bases: TGTGCCTGGAGGTTTAGGGTTAATTCCTACGAGCAGTACTTC. It codes for CAWRFRVNSYEQYF. Together with reference TRBV30 and TRBJ2-7, the CDR3 gives the full variable domain: SQTIHQWPATLVQPVGSPLSLECTVEGTSNPNLYWYRQAAGRGLQLLFYSVGIGQISSEVPQNLSASRPQDRQFILSSKKLLLSDSGFYLCAWRFRVNSYEQYFGPGTRLTVT.

The chain employs TRBV11-1 and TRBJ2-5, with 14 bases aligning to TRBD2. Germline values: CDR1 SGHAT, CDR2 FQDESV (reference sequence). The CDR3 consists of 18 residues. Trimming took 6 bases from V and 5 from J; bases not matched to a gene: 14. Written as DNA, the CDR3 is TGTGCCAGCAGTCCAGGGACTAGCGGGAGAGGAACTCGGGAGACCCAGTACTTC. This gives the protein CASSPGTSGRGTRETQYF.

This clonotype was picked up a small number of times. The genes are TRBV5-5 and TRBJ1-6; D gene uncertain. The CDR3 sequence is 15 residues long. Germline values: CDR1 SGHKS, CDR2 YYEKEE (reference sequence). V was shortened by 2 bases and J by 8 bases, with 14 bases between the two germline ends. For the CDR3, the DNA is TGTGCCAGCAGCTTAGAAGCTTACTTAGATTCACCCCTCCACTTT. Protein sequence: CASSLEAYLDSPLHF. The full variable domain, in which reference TRBV5-5 and TRBJ1-6 provide the parts outside the CDR3, is DAGVTQSPTHLIKTRGQQVTLRCSPISGHKSVSWYQQVLGQGPQFIFQYYEKEERGRGNFPDRFSARQFPNYSSELNVNALLLGDSALYLCASSLEAYLDSPLHFGNGTRLTVT.

This clonotype was observed many times. The J gene is TRBJ1-1, the V gene TRBV4-1; no firm D call. The CDR3 contains 13 residues. CDR1 MGHRA and CDR2 YSYEKL come from the germline V gene. Trimming removed 4 bases from V and 4 bases from J, with 10 bases in between. CDR3 region: CASSLEEGTEAFF. In nucleotides, the CDR3 is TGCGCCAGCAGCCTAGAGGAGGGCACTGAAGCTTTCTTT.

V usage is TRBV4-2 and J usage is TRBJ1-5; 8 bases align to TRBD1. Germline CDR1 LGHNA, CDR2 YNFKEQ. V shed 0 bases and J 6 bases; nucleotides not matched to a gene: 7. The CDR3 length is 16 residues. This chain's CDR3 is CASSQDHAGGLQPQHF. CDR3 coding DNA: TGTGCCAGCAGCCAAGATCATGCAGGGGGCCTTCAGCCCCAGCATTTT.

V usage is TRBV12-3 or TRBV12-4 and J usage is TRBJ2-7, with TRBD1 as a possible D gene (7 bases). The V end lost 7 bases, the J end lost 2 bases, and 15 bases lay between the germline ends. This CDR3 has 14 residues. CDR3 in amino acids: CASTLTGRPYEQYF. The DNA of the CDR3 is TGTGCCAGCACCTTGACAGGGAGGCCCTACGAGCAGTACTTC.

This sequence joins TRBV6-5 and TRBJ2-5; D is unclear. V gave up 4 bases and J gave up 5 bases, with 14 bases separating them. The CDR3 is made up of 14 amino acids. CDR1 MNHEY and CDR2 SVGAGI come from the germline V gene. The CDR3 reads CASSFKPDGETQYF. Written as DNA, the CDR3 is TGTGCCAGCAGTTTTAAGCCAGACGGCGAGACCCAGTACTTC.

This clonotype has only a few counts. This chain links TRBV7-9 with TRBJ2-2, with 8 bases fitting TRBD1. CDR1 is SEHNR and CDR2 is FQNEAQ in the germline V gene (reference sequence). The CDR3 has 17 amino acids. J was trimmed by 1 base and V by 5 bases; bases with no gene match: 9. This CDR3 reads CASSQPPGTGNTGELFF. Written as DNA, the CDR3 is TGTGCCAGCAGCCAACCGCCCGGGACAGGGAACACCGGGGAGCTGTTTTTT. The full variable domain, with the rest looked up from reference TRBV7-9 and TRBJ2-2, is DTGVSQNPRHKITKRGQNVTFRCDPISEHNRLYWYRQTLGQGPEFLTYFQNEAQLEKSRLLSDRFSAERPKGSFSTLEIQRTEQGDSAMYLCASSQPPGTGNTGELFFGEGSRLTVL.